This is a list of T cell receptor beta chains from one sample in a study of CD8+ T cells in alopecia areata. Libraries were prepared by immunoSEQ multiplex PCR; TCRdb keeps only in-frame clonotypes and omits some of them. This table has approximately 150,000 clones, around 54% appearing once. Sequencing was done on a sample of CD4+ T cells sorted from blood. Source of these receptors: a human donor in good health. CDR3s include the opening cysteine and the closing phenylalanine or tryptophan. D genes are given only for firm matches. Not all rows give a size; the values are once, few, many and, for expanded clones, a class.

j_call clone_size v_call d_call cdr3_aa cdr3_nt
TRBJ1-1 - TRBV14 - CASSLELNTEAFF TGTGCCAGCAGCCTCGAATTGAACACTGAAGCTTTCTTT
TRBJ2-7 - TRBV28 - CASSSKGLLFAYEQYF TGTGCCAGCAGCTCTAAGGGACTCTTATTCGCCTACGAGCAGTACTTC
TRBJ2-7 few TRBV2 TRBD1 CASRDRGAYEQYF TGTGCCAGCCGGGACAGGGGGGCCTACGAGCAGTACTTC
TRBJ2-3 few TRBV29-1 - CSVSPGVGTDTQYF TGCAGCGTCTCCCCAGGGGTGGGCACAGATACGCAGTATTTT
TRBJ1-3 few TRBV30 - CAWSVMATGNTIYF TGTGCCTGGAGTGTAATGGCCACGGGAAACACCATATATTTT
TRBJ1-1 - TRBV29-1 - CSVVDGSITEAFF TGCAGCGTTGTTGACGGATCGATCACTGAAGCTTTCTTT
TRBJ2-7 - TRBV5-1 TRBD2 CASKSLAGGSYEQYF TGCGCCAGCAAATCGTTAGCGGGAGGATCCTACGAGCAGTACTTC
TRBJ1-2 - TRBV11-2 TRBD1 CATGDRLGANYGYTF TGTGCCACCGGGGACAGGCTAGGGGCTAACTATGGCTACACCTTC
TRBJ2-5 few TRBV20-1 - CSARGETQYF TGCAGTGCGCGGGGAGAGACCCAGTACTTC
TRBJ1-5 - TRBV5-6 - CASSLASRGNQPQHF TGTGCCAGCAGCTTGGCCAGCCGGGGCAATCAGCCCCAGCATTTT
TRBJ2-1 - TRBV29-1 - CSVVPARLQNEQFF TGCAGCGTTGTTCCAGCTAGACTACAAAATGAGCAGTTCTTC
TRBJ1-1 - TRBV5-1 - CASSSGSAEAFF TGCGCCAGCAGCTCCGGGTCGGCTGAAGCTTTCTTT
TRBJ1-1 - TRBV2 - CASTVKMNTEAFF TGTGCCAGCACCGTTAAAATGAACACTGAAGCTTTCTTT
TRBJ2-7 - TRBV6-1 - CASSEGQGRDEQYF TGTGCCAGCAGTGAAGGGCAGGGAAGGGACGAGCAGTACTTC
TRBJ1-1 - TRBV19 - CASSTLDSRLTFAFF TGTGCCAGTAGTACCCTTGACAGCCGCCTAACATTTGCTTTCTTT
TRBJ2-6 - TRBV7-7 TRBD1 CASSSGQYSGANVLTF TGTGCCAGCAGCTCGGGACAGTACTCTGGGGCCAACGTCCTGACTTTC
TRBJ1-2 - TRBV4-2 TRBD1 CASSHVDRVDGYTF TGTGCCAGCAGCCACGTGGACAGGGTGGATGGCTACACCTTC
TRBJ2-3 - TRBV28 - CASKKQGSIDTQYF TGTGCCAGCAAAAAACAGGGTTCCATAGATACGCAGTATTTT
TRBJ2-1 once TRBV15 - CATSTEPYNEQFF TGTGCCACCAGCACGGAGCCCTACAATGAGCAGTTCTTC
TRBJ2-1 - TRBV6-1 - CASSLSDEQFF TGTGCCAGCAGCCTTAGCGATGAGCAGTTCTTC